This T cell receptor beta chain was sequenced during a study of T cell changes during pregnancy in multiple sclerosis (dated by TCRdb to the late 2010s). Looking at the study overall: The study looked at changes in the T cell repertoire across pregnancy in women with multiple sclerosis.

The CDR3 has 16 amino acids, counting the end cysteine and phenylalanine. Only CDR3 DNA is held: 48 bases, read in frame from base 1. The germline V gene yields SNHLY for CDR1 and FYNNEI for CDR2. Here V drops 5 bases and J drops 2 bases, and the junction holds 8 bases not matched to any gene. The sample holds one count of this clone. It lacks a known antigen. No much larger clone exists at a distance of one base, and base qualities are not known. Libraries were prepared through the immunoSEQ multiplex PCR assay. Held by TCRdb, this immuneACCESS table contains in-frame sequences only and omits some clones. Under half of the omission traces to an unresolved V gene where checked; the cause of the rest is unknown. This sample is represented by around 50,000 clones; approximately 92% of them were singletons. Together, the top ten hold approximately 0.64% of the sample.

The origin of this receptor is a female donor with multiple sclerosis, enrolled in a pregnancy study. The chain is encoded by TRBV2 joined to TRBJ2-3, with 9 middle bases fitting TRBD1. The sample consisted of CD4+ T cells from peripheral blood mononuclear cells, taken after pregnancy. The sequence in DNA is TGTGCCAGCAGTATCCGACAGGGGGGATACACAGATACGCAGTATTTT. Protein translation: CASSIRQGGYTDTQYF.